This T cell receptor (beta chain) originates from a study of T cells in Graves' hyperthyroidism and ophthalmopathy. Study outcomes and limitations: Most thyroid clonotypes that were expanded above 0.001 also turned up in blood.

Germline CDR1 and CDR2: SGHTA and FQGNSA. J was trimmed by 2 bases and V by 5 bases; bases with no gene match: 6. The CDR3 is made up of 16 amino acids. These patients, aged 18 to 65, had recently diagnosed hyperthyroidism lasting under 2 months. Researchers barred patients who had uncontrolled infection, other autoimmune disease, pregnancy or lactation. RNA transcripts gave rise to amplified TCR beta CDR3 regions. The TCR CDR3 first-round RT-PCR relied on the HTBI primer set. TCRdb analysed the multiplex PCR reads with MiXCR anew, one entry per CDR3 protein. Of about 160,000 distinct CDR3 sequences listed, about 9.4% were seen once; the top ten hold approximately 24%. This clonotype showed up many times. What it binds is not known.

V is TRBV7-2 and J is TRBJ2-3, with 11 bases matching TRBD2. The specimen was blood. This TCR was recovered from a young woman with Graves' hyperthyroidism that later progressed to Graves' ophthalmopathy. The CDR3 nucleotides are TGTGCCAGCAGCGGCCGACTAGCGGGATTCACAGATACGCAGTATTTT. Its translation: CASSGRLAGFTDTQYF.